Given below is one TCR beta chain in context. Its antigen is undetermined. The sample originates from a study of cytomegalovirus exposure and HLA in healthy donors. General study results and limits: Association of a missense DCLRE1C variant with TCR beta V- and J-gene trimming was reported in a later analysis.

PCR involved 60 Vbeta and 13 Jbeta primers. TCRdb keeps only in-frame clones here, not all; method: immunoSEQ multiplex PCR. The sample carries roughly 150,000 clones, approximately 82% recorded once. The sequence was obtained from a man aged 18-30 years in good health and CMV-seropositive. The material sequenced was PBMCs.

The DNA for the CDR3 is TGTGCCAGCACCCCCTCTAGCGGGAGCGCTTACAATGAGCAGTTCTTC. Translating it yields CASTPSSGSAYNEQFF. V and J are TRBV13 and TRBJ2-1, with 10 bases lining up with TRBD2. CDR1 PRHDT and CDR2 FYEKMQ come from the germline V gene (reference sequence). Trimming removed 7 bases from V and 4 bases from J; junction bases left unmatched: 10. The CDR3 is 16 residues long.